These T cell receptor beta chains were read from a single sample in a study of identical twins. In TCRdb, the 5' RACE reads were re-called with MiXCR into one record per CDR3 protein. The sample records roughly 1.6 million distinct CDR3 sequences, roughly 35% being singletons. Sequencing used cord blood. These receptors came from a newborn girl in good health. CDR3s include the opening cysteine and the closing phenylalanine or tryptophan. Each record gives: V gene, D gene, J gene, clone size, CDR3 protein, CDR3 DNA. D genes are given only for firm matches. A clone size is listed for some rows: how often the clone was seen (once, few, many), or a class if it is expanded.

V gene: TRBV6-6
D gene: TRBD1
J gene: TRBJ1-6
clone size: NA
CDR3 protein: CASSLVGTGLDSPLHF
CDR3 DNA: TGTGCCAGCAGTTTAGTCGGGACAGGGCTTGATTCACCCCTCCACTTT

V gene: TRBV5-5
D gene: NA
J gene: TRBJ1-4
clone size: few
CDR3 protein: CASSSRWTNEKLFF
CDR3 DNA: TGTGCCAGCAGCTCCCGATGGACTAATGAAAAACTGTTTTTT

V gene: TRBV7-2
D gene: TRBD2
J gene: TRBJ2-2
clone size: NA
CDR3 protein: CASSLVTSALTGELFF
CDR3 DNA: TGTGCCAGCAGCTTAGTAACTAGCGCACTAACCGGGGAGCTGTTTTTT

V gene: TRBV3-1
D gene: NA
J gene: TRBJ2-7
clone size: few
CDR3 protein: CASSHSGSSSYEQYF
CDR3 DNA: TGTGCCAGCAGCCACAGCGGGTCGAGCTCCTACGAGCAGTACTTC

V gene: TRBV24-1
D gene: NA
J gene: TRBJ2-5
clone size: NA
CDR3 protein: CATSPASGETQYF
CDR3 DNA: TGTGCCACCAGTCCCGCTTCGGGGGAGACCCAGTACTTC

V gene: TRBV5-1
D gene: TRBD1
J gene: TRBJ2-3
clone size: NA
CDR3 protein: CASSFDREDTQYF
CDR3 DNA: TGCGCCAGCAGCTTCGACAGGGAAGATACGCAGTATTTT

V gene: TRBV3-1
D gene: TRBD2
J gene: TRBJ2-5
clone size: NA
CDR3 protein: CASSQPPSGGETQYF
CDR3 DNA: TGTGCCAGCAGCCAACCCCCTAGCGGTGGGGAGACCCAGTACTTC

V gene: TRBV27
D gene: TRBD1
J gene: TRBJ2-7
clone size: many
CDR3 protein: CASSLRDRIKYEQYF
CDR3 DNA: TGTGCCAGCAGTCTCCGGGACAGGATCAAATACGAGCAGTACTTC

V gene: TRBV3-1
D gene: NA
J gene: TRBJ2-1
clone size: NA
CDR3 protein: CASSQVGYYNEQFF
CDR3 DNA: TGTGCCAGCAGCCAAGTAGGTTACTACAATGAGCAGTTCTTC

V gene: TRBV5-4
D gene: TRBD1
J gene: TRBJ1-2
clone size: few
CDR3 protein: CASSAPPGQGNGYTF
CDR3 DNA: TGTGCCAGCAGCGCACCCCCGGGACAGGGGAATGGCTACACCTTC

V gene: TRBV5-1
D gene: TRBD2
J gene: TRBJ2-1
clone size: NA
CDR3 protein: CASSFAGDYNEQFF
CDR3 DNA: TGCGCCAGCAGCTTCGCGGGAGATTACAATGAGCAGTTCTTC

V gene: TRBV20-1
D gene: TRBD1
J gene: TRBJ2-7
clone size: NA
CDR3 protein: CSASPGTGRQNEQYF
CDR3 DNA: TGCAGTGCTAGCCCCGGGACAGGAAGGCAAAACGAGCAGTACTTC

V gene: TRBV4-1
D gene: NA
J gene: TRBJ2-1
clone size: few
CDR3 protein: CASSQVGGWVYNEQFF
CDR3 DNA: TGCGCCAGCAGCCAAGTCGGCGGGTGGGTCTACAATGAGCAGTTCTTC

V gene: TRBV27
D gene: NA
J gene: TRBJ2-3
clone size: few
CDR3 protein: CASSSGSSDTQYF
CDR3 DNA: TGTGCCAGCAGTTCCGGGTCGTCAGATACGCAGTATTTT

V gene: TRBV10-3
D gene: TRBD2
J gene: TRBJ2-3
clone size: few
CDR3 protein: CAISARRSGASTDTQYF
CDR3 DNA: TGTGCCATCAGTGCCCGGCGGAGCGGGGCTAGCACAGATACGCAGTATTTT

V gene: TRBV29-1
D gene: NA
J gene: TRBJ2-3
clone size: many
CDR3 protein: CSVEFAAGTSTDTQYF
CDR3 DNA: TGCAGCGTTGAATTCGCGGCGGGGACTAGCACAGATACGCAGTATTTT

V gene: TRBV11-1
D gene: NA
J gene: TRBJ2-1
clone size: NA
CDR3 protein: CASSLERRALATYNEQFF
CDR3 DNA: TGTGCCAGCAGCTTAGAAAGAAGGGCGTTAGCGACATACAATGAGCAGTTCTTC

V gene: TRBV4-1
D gene: NA
J gene: TRBJ1-1
clone size: NA
CDR3 protein: CASSPITGKGLVAFF
CDR3 DNA: TGCGCCAGCAGCCCCATCACTGGGAAGGGGCTGGTTGCTTTCTTT

V gene: TRBV3-1
D gene: TRBD2
J gene: TRBJ2-2
clone size: NA
CDR3 protein: CASSQALGGLAGELFF
CDR3 DNA: TGTGCCAGCAGCCAAGCACTCGGGGGGTTGGCCGGGGAGCTGTTTTTT

V gene: TRBV20-1
D gene: NA
J gene: TRBJ2-7
clone size: few
CDR3 protein: CSAKAGTLSYEQYF
CDR3 DNA: TGCAGTGCTAAGGCCGGGACTTTGTCCTACGAGCAGTACTTC

V gene: TRBV10-3
D gene: NA
J gene: TRBJ1-2
clone size: many
CDR3 protein: CAISESTVLRDSGYTF
CDR3 DNA: TGTGCCATCAGTGAGTCGACCGTTCTGAGAGACTCTGGCTACACCTTC

V gene: TRBV5-1
D gene: TRBD2
J gene: TRBJ2-3
clone size: NA
CDR3 protein: CASSLAGGRVWTDTQYF
CDR3 DNA: TGCGCCAGCAGCTTGGCTGGCGGGAGGGTATGGACAGATACGCAGTATTTT

V gene: TRBV20-1
D gene: NA
J gene: TRBJ1-1
clone size: NA
CDR3 protein: CSARDWGLPTEAFF
CDR3 DNA: TGCAGTGCTAGAGATTGGGGTTTGCCCACTGAAGCTTTCTTT

V gene: TRBV3-1
D gene: NA
J gene: TRBJ2-7
clone size: NA
CDR3 protein: CASSQDILRDYEQYF
CDR3 DNA: TGTGCCAGCAGCCAAGATATCTTAAGGGACTACGAGCAGTACTTC

V gene: TRBV6-1
D gene: TRBD1
J gene: TRBJ2-7
clone size: NA
CDR3 protein: CASSDPRDSLYEQYF
CDR3 DNA: TGTGCCAGCAGTGACCCTCGGGACAGTTTGTACGAGCAGTACTTC

V gene: TRBV5-8
D gene: NA
J gene: TRBJ1-4
clone size: NA
CDR3 protein: CASSLGPTRLFF
CDR3 DNA: TGTGCCAGCAGCTTGGGACCGACTAGGCTGTTTTTT

V gene: TRBV3-1
D gene: NA
J gene: TRBJ2-5
clone size: few
CDR3 protein: CASSQQRSYQETQYF
CDR3 DNA: TGTGCCAGCAGCCAACAGCGGTCGTACCAAGAGACCCAGTACTTC

V gene: TRBV7-9
D gene: TRBD2
J gene: TRBJ2-3
clone size: NA
CDR3 protein: CASSFGRAGGADTQYF
CDR3 DNA: TGTGCCAGCAGCTTCGGCAGGGCGGGAGGTGCAGATACGCAGTATTTT

V gene: TRBV20-1
D gene: TRBD2
J gene: TRBJ2-3
clone size: NA
CDR3 protein: CSAIRGTSPTDTQYF
CDR3 DNA: TGCAGTGCTATTCGCGGGACTAGCCCCACAGATACGCAGTATTTT

V gene: TRBV20-1
D gene: TRBD1
J gene: TRBJ2-3
clone size: few
CDR3 protein: CSASRTGFTDTQYF
CDR3 DNA: TGCAGTGCTAGCCGGACAGGGTTTACAGATACGCAGTATTTT

V gene: TRBV7-9
D gene: TRBD1
J gene: TRBJ2-7
clone size: NA
CDR3 protein: CASSLGYRGILSFYEQYF
CDR3 DNA: TGTGCCAGCAGCTTAGGGTACAGGGGAATTCTCTCTTTCTACGAGCAGTACTTC

V gene: TRBV7-2
D gene: NA
J gene: TRBJ1-6
clone size: few
CDR3 protein: CASSLVAAYSYNSPLHF
CDR3 DNA: TGTGCCAGCAGCTTAGTCGCGGCATACTCCTATAATTCACCCCTCCACTTT

V gene: TRBV11-1
D gene: TRBD2
J gene: TRBJ2-3
clone size: few
CDR3 protein: CASSLGSLAATSGSSTDTQYF
CDR3 DNA: TGTGCCAGCAGCTTAGGCTCCCTAGCTGCCACTAGCGGGTCTAGCACAGATACGCAGTATTTT

V gene: TRBV25-1
D gene: NA
J gene: TRBJ2-1
clone size: NA
CDR3 protein: CASSPHPSWRGYEQFF
CDR3 DNA: TGTGCCAGTAGTCCACACCCAAGTTGGAGGGGCTACGAGCAGTTCTTC

V gene: TRBV30
D gene: NA
J gene: TRBJ1-5
clone size: NA
CDR3 protein: CAWNSVNQPQHF
CDR3 DNA: TGTGCCTGGAACAGTGTCAATCAGCCCCAGCATTTT

V gene: TRBV20-1
D gene: NA
J gene: TRBJ2-3
clone size: few
CDR3 protein: CSAPRGKQGSTDTQYF
CDR3 DNA: TGCAGTGCTCCTAGGGGGAAGCAGGGAAGCACAGATACGCAGTATTTT

V gene: TRBV29-1
D gene: TRBD2
J gene: TRBJ2-3
clone size: NA
CDR3 protein: CSVERRRPGTSGRPEISDTQYF
CDR3 DNA: TGCAGCGTTGAAAGAAGGCGACCGGGGACTAGCGGGAGGCCCGAGATATCAGATACGCAGTATTTT

V gene: TRBV5-1
D gene: TRBD2
J gene: TRBJ2-3
clone size: few
CDR3 protein: CASSPGDYITDTQYF
CDR3 DNA: TGCGCCAGCAGCCCGGGGGACTATATCACAGATACGCAGTATTTT

V gene: TRBV2
D gene: TRBD2
J gene: TRBJ2-1
clone size: NA
CDR3 protein: CASSERRGLAGGTYNEQFF
CDR3 DNA: TGTGCCAGCAGTGAAAGAAGGGGACTAGCGGGAGGAACCTACAATGAGCAGTTCTTC

V gene: TRBV27
D gene: NA
J gene: TRBJ2-6
clone size: NA
CDR3 protein: CASSFEISSGANVLTF
CDR3 DNA: TGTGCCAGCAGTTTTGAGATTAGCTCTGGGGCCAACGTCCTGACTTTC

V gene: TRBV20-1
D gene: TRBD2
J gene: TRBJ2-3
clone size: NA
CDR3 protein: CSARLGLGLAGRPDTQYF
CDR3 DNA: TGCAGTGCTAGGCTTGGCCTGGGACTAGCGGGAAGGCCAGATACGCAGTATTTT

V gene: TRBV29-1
D gene: NA
J gene: TRBJ2-1
clone size: NA
CDR3 protein: CSVEGVFAFAVYNEQFF
CDR3 DNA: TGCAGCGTTGAAGGGGTTTTCGCGTTCGCCGTTTACAATGAGCAGTTCTTC

V gene: TRBV29-1
D gene: NA
J gene: TRBJ2-1
clone size: many
CDR3 protein: CSVEGSPTSSYNEQFF
CDR3 DNA: TGCAGCGTTGAGGGCAGTCCGACGAGCTCCTACAATGAGCAGTTCTTC

V gene: TRBV20-1
D gene: TRBD2
J gene: TRBJ2-1
clone size: few
CDR3 protein: CSASKTSGKTNEQFF
CDR3 DNA: TGCAGTGCTAGTAAGACTAGCGGGAAGACCAATGAGCAGTTCTTC

V gene: TRBV18
D gene: NA
J gene: TRBJ2-7
clone size: NA
CDR3 protein: CASPPVGQGSYEQYF
CDR3 DNA: TGTGCCAGCCCACCTGTGGGGCAGGGTAGTTACGAGCAGTACTTC

V gene: TRBV11-2
D gene: NA
J gene: TRBJ2-7
clone size: many
CDR3 protein: CASSLVATYEQYF
CDR3 DNA: TGTGCCAGCAGTTTGGTAGCGACCTACGAGCAGTACTTC

V gene: TRBV28
D gene: TRBD2
J gene: TRBJ2-7
clone size: NA
CDR3 protein: CASSSSSSGTYEQYF
CDR3 DNA: TGTGCCAGCAGTTCCTCGTCTAGCGGGACCTACGAGCAGTACTTC

V gene: TRBV11-3
D gene: NA
J gene: TRBJ2-4
clone size: few
CDR3 protein: CASSLAFRDIQYF
CDR3 DNA: TGTGCCAGCAGCTTAGCGTTTAGGGACATTCAGTACTTC

V gene: TRBV12-3/TRBV12-4
D gene: NA
J gene: TRBJ2-7
clone size: few
CDR3 protein: CASSFSKYGHSYEQYF
CDR3 DNA: TGTGCCAGCAGTTTTAGTAAGTACGGACACTCCTACGAGCAGTACTTC

V gene: TRBV20-1
D gene: TRBD2
J gene: TRBJ2-7
clone size: few
CDR3 protein: CSARDLASGGLEQYF
CDR3 DNA: TGCAGTGCTAGAGATCTGGCTAGCGGGGGACTCGAGCAGTACTTC

V gene: TRBV12-5
D gene: TRBD2
J gene: TRBJ2-1
clone size: NA
CDR3 protein: CAGGLVRSSGVDEQFF
CDR3 DNA: TGTGCTGGTGGTTTGGTACGGTCTAGCGGGGTGGATGAGCAGTTCTTC

V gene: TRBV7-6
D gene: TRBD2
J gene: TRBJ2-3
clone size: few
CDR3 protein: CASSLLAGGISTDTQYF
CDR3 DNA: TGTGCCAGCAGCTTACTAGCGGGAGGGATTAGCACAGATACGCAGTATTTT

V gene: TRBV11-2
D gene: NA
J gene: TRBJ2-4
clone size: few
CDR3 protein: CASSLVTGSGDIQYF
CDR3 DNA: TGTGCCAGCAGCTTAGTCACAGGGTCGGGAGACATTCAGTACTTC

V gene: TRBV7-9
D gene: NA
J gene: TRBJ1-2
clone size: few
CDR3 protein: CASSSPQASNYGYTF
CDR3 DNA: TGTGCCAGCAGCTCTCCACAGGCTTCCAACTATGGCTACACCTTC